One and the same sample provided the 5 T cell receptor beta chains below, sequenced in a study of blood T cell repertoires in COVID-19. TCRdb's copy holds only in-frame clones and misses some; the assay was immunoSEQ multiplex PCR. The sample shows some 190,000 clones, more than 70% of them seen only once. Sequenced material: PBMCs or T cells enriched from blood (not recorded which). These receptors were collected from a man in his thirties or forties with acute COVID-19.

The V gene is TRBV5-1, the J gene TRBJ1-1; 10 bases agree with TRBD1. V lost 9 bases to trimming and J lost 1 base; unmatched junction nucleotides: 6. Germline lookup yields CDR1 SGHRS and CDR2 YFSETQ. This CDR3 is built from 14 residues. The DNA of the CDR3 is TGCGCCACCTCGACAGGGGGCACGAACACTGAAGCTTTCTTT. This gives the protein CATSTGGTNTEAFF.

The chain has TRBV2 and TRBJ2-3; 9 bases are a match to TRBD1. Germline V gene lookup returns CDR1 SNHLY and CDR2 FYNNEI. The CDR3 loop spans 14 amino acids. Trimming took 4 bases from V and 4 from J; bases not matched to a gene: 3. Written as DNA, the CDR3 is TGTGCCAGCAGTGGACAGGGGGGGCCAGATACGCAGTATTTT. Translated: CASSGQGGPDTQYF.

The chain carries TRBV18 and TRBJ2-1; a weak D match, TRBD2 (6 bases). CDR1 is KGHSH, CDR2 LQKENI, per germline. Between the trimmed V and J ends, which lost 6 bases and 1 base, there was a span of 10 bases. The CDR3 totals 14 residues. CDR3 bases: TGTGCCAGCTCGACCCGGGGGTCCTACAATGAGCAGTTCTTC. It codes for CASSTRGSYNEQFF.

This clone has at least ten counts. This chain links TRBV10-2 with TRBJ1-5; no clear D. Germline CDR1 WSHSY, CDR2 SAAADI. The CDR3 length is 13 residues. V lost 10 bases, J lost 2 bases, and 12 bases lay in between. This CDR3 reads CATRAGGNQPQHF. Here the CDR3 DNA reads TGCGCCACTAGGGCCGGGGGCAATCAGCCCCAGCATTTT.

The rearrangement links TRBV6-5 to TRBJ1-1; weak D call: TRBD1 (5 bases). The CDR3 runs 15 residues. V was cut by 6 bases and J by 0 bases, with 14 bases left in between. CDR1 MNHEY and CDR2 SVGAGI come from the germline V gene. The CDR3 DNA is TGTGCCAGCAGCCCGGGGGGGAGAATGAACACTGAAGCTTTCTTT. Protein product: CASSPGGRMNTEAFF.